The 14 T cell receptor beta chains presented below share a single source sample, sequenced in a study of T-cell memory formation after mild COVID-19. Each CDR3 protein gets one entry after TCRdb re-called the 5' RACE reads with MiXCR. In the table there are around 150,000 distinct CDR3 sequences, around 30% of which are singletons. Sequenced input: PBMCs or a T cell subset sorted from them (not recorded which). Source of these receptors: an adult woman who had mild COVID-19 (a few samples of this study predate the infection). Cell type and time point are not known.

Only a few counts were recorded for this clonotype. J is TRBJ2-7 and V is TRBV18, with 9 bases identical to TRBD2. The CDR3 covers 16 residues. Germline V lookup: CDR1 KGHSH, CDR2 LQKENI. Trimming removed 3 bases from V and 1 base from J; junction bases left unmatched: 7. In DNA form, the CDR3 reads TGTGCCAGCTCACCCATTAGGACTAGCGCGTCCTACGAGCAGTACTTC. This translates into CASSPIRTSASYEQYF.

The chain couples TRBV20-1 to TRBJ2-5; 7 bases fit TRBD2. Germline assignment: CDR1 DFQATT and CDR2 SNEGSKA (reference sequence). This CDR3 spans 14 amino acids. Unmatched junction bases numbered 6, after V lost 0 bases and J lost 5 bases. This CDR3 reads CSARDGGVGETQYF. CDR3 nucleotide sequence: TGCAGTGCTAGAGATGGGGGGGTCGGGGAGACCCAGTACTTC.

This rearrangement joins TRBV30 to TRBJ2-7; 8 bases align to TRBD1. The ends lost 5 bases at V and 0 bases at J; junction bases unmatched: 12. CDR1 and CDR2 (germline): GTSNPN, SVGIG (reference sequence). CDR3 length equals 16 residues. The CDR3, as DNA: TGTGCCTGGGGGGTGACAGGGGCCCCGAACTCCTACGAGCAGTACTTC. This translates into CAWGVTGAPNSYEQYF.

V and J are TRBV5-1 and TRBJ2-5, with 7 bases identical to TRBD1. CDR1 is SGHRS, CDR2 YFSETQ, per germline. The CDR3 is 14 amino acids. The ends lost 4 bases at V and 5 bases at J; junction bases unmatched: 8. The CDR3 bases are TGCGCCAGCAGCAGCCTGACAGGGATCGAGACCCAGTACTTC. The encoded protein is CASSSLTGIETQYF.

This clonotype was counted a few times. This sequence joins TRBV5-1 and TRBJ2-7; perhaps TRBD2 as D (5 bases). CDR1 is SGHRS, CDR2 YFSETQ, per germline. The V and J ends lost 5 bases and 4 bases respectively, with 13 bases between them. CDR3 length: 13 amino acids. The CDR3, as DNA: TGCGCCAGCAGTGCGGGTCCTGTTTACGAGCAGTACTTC. Residues: CASSAGPVYEQYF. The variable domain in full, completed from reference TRBV5-1 and TRBJ2-7, reads KAGVTQTPRYLIKTRGQQVTLSCSPISGHRSVSWYQQTPGQGLQFLFEYFSETQRNKGNFPGRFSGRQFSNSRSEMNVSTLELGDSALYLCASSAGPVYEQYFGPGTRLTVT.

The rearrangement uses TRBV18 and TRBJ2-3, with D hard to call. Between the trimmed V and J ends, which lost 2 bases and 5 bases, there was a span of 8 bases. The CDR3 sequence is 13 residues long. The germline CDR1 and CDR2 sequences are KGHSH and LQKENI. Here the CDR3 DNA reads TGTGCCAGCTCACCAAGGGCTCGAGATACGCAGTATTTT. Protein: CASSPRARDTQYF.

This chain connects TRBV24-1 to TRBJ2-1; D remains ambiguous. Per the germline V gene, CDR1 is KGHDR and CDR2 is SFDVKD. The CDR3 extends over 16 amino acids. V was cut by 4 bases and J by 5 bases, with 17 bases left in between. The CDR3 sequence is CATSDPQEMTHNEQFF. CDR3 nucleotide sequence: TGTGCCACCAGTGACCCGCAGGAGATGACCCACAATGAGCAGTTCTTC.

This chain joins TRBV3-1 and TRBJ1-2, with a tentative D call TRBD1 (5 bases). CDR3 length: 16 residues. Germline CDR1 reads LGHDT; CDR2 reads YNNKEL (reference sequence). The V end was cut by 4 bases, the J end by 3 bases, with 18 bases between. CDR3 nucleotides: TGTGCCAGCAGCCGTCTCGCAGGGTCCGCCGACTATGGCTACACCTTC. This encodes CASSRLAGSADYGYTF.

This sequence joins TRBV9 and TRBJ2-1, with D uncertain. V dropped 2 bases and J dropped 0 bases, with 6 bases sitting between them. Per germline, CDR1 SGDLS and CDR2 YYNGEE. This CDR3 has 14 amino acids. CDR3 sequence reads: CASSVEASYNEQFF. The CDR3 DNA follows: TGTGCCAGCAGCGTTGAGGCCTCCTACAATGAGCAGTTCTTC.

This clonotype was observed a handful of times. The CDR3 DNA reads TGCAGTGCCCAGTCCGGGACAGGGGCCAATCAGCCCCAGCATTTT. The encoded protein is CSAQSGTGANQPQHF. The chain uses TRBV20-1 and TRBJ1-5, with TRBD1 identical over 10 bases. Germline V gene lookup returns CDR1 DFQATT and CDR2 SNEGSKA (reference sequence). The CDR3 is 15 residues long. The V segment lost 6 bases and the J segment 3 bases; nucleotides outside the gene matches: 8.

This clonotype was picked up one time. The chain employs TRBV7-2 and TRBJ2-7; TRBD2 aligns across 11 bases. The CDR3 has 15 amino acids. Unmatched junction bases numbered 7, after V lost 6 bases and J lost 3 bases. Per the germline V gene, CDR1 is SGHTA and CDR2 is FQGNSA. CDR3 in amino acids: CASRTLAGGGYEQYF. As DNA, the CDR3 is TGTGCCAGCAGAACTCTAGCGGGAGGAGGCTACGAGCAGTACTTC.

The chain couples TRBV16 to TRBJ2-5; TRBD1 aligns across 8 bases. The ends lost 1 base at V and 5 bases at J; junction bases unmatched: 9. The CDR3 extends over 16 amino acids. Germline V gene data show CDR1 as KGHSY and CDR2 as FQNENV. The CDR3 spells CASSQYPQGALETQYF. CDR3 DNA sequence: TGTGCCAGCAGCCAATACCCGCAGGGGGCCTTGGAGACCCAGTACTTC.

The chain has TRBV10-3 and TRBJ2-2; 14 bases align to TRBD2. The CDR3 spans 15 residues. Germline trimming cut 6 bases from V and 6 bases from J; bases unmatched to any gene: 3. Germline lookup yields CDR1 ENHRY and CDR2 SYGVKD. For the CDR3, the DNA is TGTGCCATCAGCCGGACTAGCGGGAGGCCCGGGGAGCTGTTTTTT. Translation: CAISRTSGRPGELFF.

The genes are TRBV20-1 and TRBJ2-7; possible D gene TRBD1, 6 bases. The V gene's germline CDR1 is DFQATT and CDR2 SNEGSKA (reference sequence). Trimming left V 3 bases short and J 7 bases short, with 25 bases between. The CDR3 runs to 16 residues. The CDR3 is CSASYRGRGTFLEQYF. CDR3 nucleotides: TGCAGTGCTAGTTACCGGGGCAGGGGAACCTTTCTGGAGCAGTACTTC.